This is a list of T cell receptor beta chains from one sample in a study of T cell responses to AZD1222 COVID-19 vaccine. The data were produced by immunoSEQ multiplex PCR, yet TCRdb's version contains in-frame clones alone and is incomplete. The sample yields fewer than 200,000 clones, approximately 92% seen once. The material was peripheral blood, obtained on day 0 of AZD1222 vaccination. The receptor source for this set is an adult in good health. CDR3s include the opening cysteine and the closing phenylalanine or tryptophan. The D gene is left open where the match is weak.

TRBV2	.	TRBJ1-5	TGTGCCAGCAGTGATGAACGAGCAATTGGGAATCAGCCCCAGCATTTT	CASSDERAIGNQPQHF
TRBV19	TRBD1	TRBJ1-3	TGTGCCAGTAGCCTCCTTCCGGGACAGGGGAGGAACACCATATATTTT	CASSLLPGQGRNTIYF
TRBV3-1/TRBV3-2	.	TRBJ1-1	TGTGCCAGCAGCCTGAAGGCTGAAGCTTTCTTT	CASSLKAEAFF
TRBV2	TRBD1	TRBJ2-2	TGTGCCAGTCGAAAACAGGGGGCGCGAAGGACCGGGGAGCTGTTTTTT	CASRKQGARRTGELFF
TRBV5-8	.	TRBJ1-5	TGTGCCAGCAGCCCCGACAGTCGCTACAATCAGCCCCAGCATTTT	CASSPDSRYNQPQHF
TRBV6-5	.	TRBJ1-6	TGTGCCAGCAGTTATCTTCTAGGTTCACCCCTCCACTTT	CASSYLLGSPLHF
TRBV7-6	.	TRBJ1-2	TGTGCCAGCAGCGAGGGGGAGGGGTATGGCTACACCTTC	CASSEGEGYGYTF
TRBV6-2/TRBV6-3	.	TRBJ1-1	TGTGCCAGCAGTTACACTAAGAAGAGCGGCGCTGAAGCTTTCTTT	CASSYTKKSGAEAFF
TRBV9	TRBD2	TRBJ2-7	TGTGCCAGCAGCGTAGGACTAGCGGTAACCTACGAGCAGTACTTC	CASSVGLAVTYEQYF
TRBV18	.	TRBJ2-6	TGTGCCAGCTCACCAGGGGGTACTGGGGCCAACGTCCTGACTTTC	CASSPGGTGANVLTF
TRBV6-5	.	TRBJ1-2	TGTGCCAGTACCTCGGGCCCTCTCTCAACGGGCTACACCTTC	CASTSGPLSTGYTF
TRBV2	.	TRBJ1-3	TGTGCCAGCAGTGTAATCAGGCCAGGCTCTGGAAACACCATATATTTT	CASSVIRPGSGNTIYF
TRBV29-1	.	TRBJ1-1	TGCAGCGTTGAAGTGAACACTGAAGCTTTCTTT	CSVEVNTEAFF
TRBV7-8	TRBD1	TRBJ2-1	TGTGCCAGCAGCAAACATCCGGGACAGGAGATCAGCTCCTACAATGAGCAGTTCTTC	CASSKHPGQEISSYNEQFF
TRBV6-5	TRBD2	TRBJ2-7	TGTGCCAGCAGTTACTCCGCTAGCGGGAGGGCTCTTGAGCAGTACTTC	CASSYSASGRALEQYF
TRBV6-4	TRBD2	TRBJ2-1	TGTGCCAGCAGTGTCGGACTAGCGGGGTACAATGAGCAGTTCTTC	CASSVGLAGYNEQFF
TRBV5-1	.	TRBJ1-2	TGCGCCAGCAGCAAAATAGGAGCGATTGACTATGGCTACACCTTC	CASSKIGAIDYGYTF
TRBV19	.	TRBJ1-1	TGTGCCAGTAGTATCACCGGATCGGCGAACACTGAAGCTTTCTTT	CASSITGSANTEAFF
TRBV24-1	TRBD2	TRBJ2-3	TGTGCCACCAGTGATCAACCCCCGAGCGGGGCCACAGATACGCAGTATTTT	CATSDQPPSGATDTQYF
TRBV3-1/TRBV3-2	.	TRBJ1-1	TGTGCCAGCAGCCAAACCGGACAGAATGAAGCTTTCTTT	CASSQTGQNEAFF
TRBV7-6	.	TRBJ1-1	TGTGCCAGCAGCCCCCGCCCCGATACAGGGAGCCCTGAAGCTTTCTTT	CASSPRPDTGSPEAFF
TRBV12-3/TRBV12-4	TRBD1	TRBJ1-4	TGTGCCAGCGGGACAGCGCTAAAACTGTTTTTT	CASGTALKLFF